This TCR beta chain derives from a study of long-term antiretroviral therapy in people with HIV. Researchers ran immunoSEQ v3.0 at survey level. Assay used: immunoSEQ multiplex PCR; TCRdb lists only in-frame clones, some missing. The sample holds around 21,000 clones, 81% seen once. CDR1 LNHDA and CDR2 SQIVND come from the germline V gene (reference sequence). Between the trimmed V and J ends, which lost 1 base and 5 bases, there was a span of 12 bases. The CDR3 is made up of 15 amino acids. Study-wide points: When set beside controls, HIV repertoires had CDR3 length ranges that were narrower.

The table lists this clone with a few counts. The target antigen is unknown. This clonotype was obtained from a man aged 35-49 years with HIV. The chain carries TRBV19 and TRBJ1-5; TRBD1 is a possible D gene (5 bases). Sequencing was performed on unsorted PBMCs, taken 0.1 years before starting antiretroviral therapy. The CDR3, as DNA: TGTGCCAGTAGTATAGCTGGACATGATTATCAGCCCCAGCATTTT. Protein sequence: CASSIAGHDYQPQHF. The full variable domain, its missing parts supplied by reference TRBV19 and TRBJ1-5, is DGGITQSPKYLFRKEGQNVTLSCEQNLNHDAMYWYRQDPGQGLRLIYYSQIVNDFQKGDIAEGYSVSREKKESFPLTVTSAQKNPTAFYLCASSIAGHDYQPQHFGDGTRLSIL.